Below, 19 T cell receptor beta chains from the same sample are listed, as sequenced in a study of blood T cell repertoires in COVID-19. Sequenced by immunoSEQ multiplex PCR; TCRdb stores in-frame clones only, minus some. The profile shows 200,000 to 250,000 clones, about 91% of them singletons. Sequencing used PBMCs or T cells enriched from blood (not recorded which). Receptors originate from a young man with acute COVID-19.

The rearrangement links TRBV9 to TRBJ2-1, with 8 bases lining up with TRBD1. This CDR3 is built from 12 residues. The germline CDR1 and CDR2 sequences are SGDLS and YYNGEE. V lost 5 bases to trimming and J lost 7 bases; unmatched junction nucleotides: 2. In nucleotides, the CDR3 is TGTGCCAGCAGGACAGGGGCAAATGAGCAGTTCTTC. Its protein is CASRTGANEQFF. The full variable domain, its missing parts supplied by reference TRBV9 and TRBJ2-1, is DSGVTQTPKHLITATGQRVTLRCSPRSGDLSVYWYQQSLDQGLQFLIQYYNGEERAKGNILERFSAQQFPDLHSELNLSSLELGDSALYFCASRTGANEQFFGPGTRLTVL.

The chain uses TRBV10-3 and TRBJ1-6; D is unclear. The CDR3 is made up of 15 amino acids. CDR1 ENHRY and CDR2 SYGVKD come from the germline V gene. V was pared by 7 bases and J by 8 bases, with 18 bases between. Here the CDR3 reads CAIKRSPRMDSPLHF. The CDR3, as DNA: TGTGCCATCAAACGAAGCCCCAGGATGGATTCACCCCTCCACTTT.

The V call is TRBV19, the J call TRBJ1-2; D is unclear. CDR3 length: 10 residues. Germline V gene sequence: CDR1 LNHDA, CDR2 SQIVND (reference sequence). V was cut by 7 bases and J by 4 bases, with 4 bases left in between. As DNA, the CDR3 is TGTGCCAGTACCGGCTATGGCTACACCTTC. Protein product: CASTGYGYTF.

This chain uses TRBV7-2 with TRBJ2-7; 12 bases match TRBD2. Trimming cost V 5 bases and J 2 bases; bases outside gene matches: 7. The CDR3 spans 16 residues. Per germline, CDR1 SGHTA and CDR2 FQGNSA. The DNA for the CDR3 is TGTGCCAGCAGCGCCACACTAGCGGGAGGTCCCTACGAGCAGTACTTC. It translates to CASSATLAGGPYEQYF.

This chain links TRBV2 with TRBJ1-1; 7 positions agree with TRBD1. The V gene's germline CDR1 is SNHLY and CDR2 FYNNEI. The CDR3 has 14 residues. V lost 8 bases and J lost 1; bases outside the gene matches: 7. CDR3 in DNA: TGTGCCAGCGGAAGACAGGGTCGGAACACTGAAGCTTTCTTT. Residues: CASGRQGRNTEAFF.

This chain joins TRBV15 and TRBJ2-1; D not resolved. The CDR3 runs 11 residues. Between the trimmed V and J ends, which lost 5 bases and 3 bases, there was a span of 2 bases. Germline CDR1 is LNHNV and CDR2 is YYDKDF (reference sequence). CDR3 sequence reads: CATSLYNEQFF. CDR3 in DNA: TGTGCCACCAGCCTCTACAATGAGCAGTTCTTC.

This clone is a singleton in its sample. The gene calls are TRBV10-3 and TRBJ2-3; TRBD2 aligns across 9 bases. The CDR3 extends over 16 amino acids. With V trimmed by 4 bases and J by 1 base, 6 bases remained unmatched. CDR1 is ENHRY and CDR2 is SYGVKD in the germline V gene. CDR3 sequence: CAISGAIAGGTDTQYF. CDR3 nucleotide sequence: TGTGCCATCAGTGGAGCAATAGCGGGGGGCACAGATACGCAGTATTTT.

The chain is built from TRBV19 and TRBJ1-4, with 12 bases that match TRBD1. With 4 bases clipped from V and 8 bases from J, the junction kept 8 bases outside the gene matches. The CDR3 runs to 16 residues. Germline CDR1 is LNHDA and CDR2 is SQIVND (reference sequence). This CDR3 is CASSTQYGTGGEKLFF. The CDR3 DNA follows: TGTGCCAGTAGTACCCAATACGGGACAGGGGGCGAAAAACTGTTTTTT.

For the CDR3, the DNA is TGTGCCAGCAGTTTATACGGGACAGCCAACACTGAAGCTTTCTTT. It codes for CASSLYGTANTEAFF. V usage is TRBV28 and J usage is TRBJ1-1, with 7 nucleotides matching TRBD1. CDR1 is MDHEN and CDR2 is SYDVKM in the germline V gene. After removal of 1 base from V and 2 bases from J, the junction contained 4 bases not matched to a gene. The CDR3 extends over 15 amino acids.

The chain joins TRBV27 to TRBJ1-5; 7 nucleotides match TRBD1. V lost 5 bases and J lost 0; bases outside the gene matches: 4. The CDR3 extends over 15 amino acids. The germline V gene has CDR1 MNHEY and CDR2 SMNVEV (reference sequence). Here the CDR3 DNA reads TGTGCCAGCAGTACAGGGGTGGGTAGCAATCAGCCCCAGCATTTT. It encodes CASSTGVGSNQPQHF.

The genes are TRBV28 and TRBJ2-7; TRBD1 agrees at 9 bases. J lost 4 bases, V lost 7 bases, and 8 bases had no gene match. CDR3 size: 14 residues. Per the germline V gene, CDR1 is MDHEN and CDR2 is SYDVKM. The DNA for the CDR3 is TGTGCCAGCACCCCCGACAGGGGGGGATACGAGCAGTACTTC. Amino acid sequence: CASTPDRGGYEQYF.

The V gene is TRBV5-4, the J gene TRBJ1-2, with 7 bases lining up with TRBD1. Germline lookup yields CDR1 SGHNT and CDR2 YYREEE (reference sequence). J gave up 8 bases and V 1 base, and 2 bases lay outside the gene matches. The CDR3 runs 12 residues. CDR3 sequence: CASSLTGEGYTF. DNA for the CDR3: TGTGCCAGCAGCTTGACAGGGGAAGGCTACACCTTC.

The rearrangement links TRBV5-1 to TRBJ1-3, with 7 bases aligning to TRBD1. Trimming removed 4 bases from V and 4 bases from J; junction bases left unmatched: 2. Germline assignment: CDR1 SGHRS and CDR2 YFSETQ. This CDR3 is 13 amino acids long. The DNA of the CDR3 is TGCGCCAGCAGCGCAGGGGGAGGAAACACCATATATTTT. It translates to CASSAGGGNTIYF. The full variable domain, rest sourced from reference TRBV5-1 and TRBJ1-3, is KAGVTQTPRYLIKTRGQQVTLSCSPISGHRSVSWYQQTPGQGLQFLFEYFSETQRNKGNFPGRFSGRQFSNSRSEMNVSTLELGDSALYLCASSAGGGNTIYFGEGSWLTVV.

The rearrangement links TRBV11-2 to TRBJ2-6; no clear D gene. V shed 3 bases and J shed 4 bases, with 10 bases lying between them. The CDR3 length is 15 residues. Germline CDR1 SGHAT, CDR2 FQNNGV. The CDR3 protein is CASSFQVYGANVLTF. CDR3 sequence (DNA): TGTGCCAGCAGCTTCCAGGTGTACGGGGCCAACGTCCTGACTTTC.

The chain is built from TRBV3-1 (or the pseudogene TRBV3-2) and TRBJ2-7, with TRBD2 identical over 8 bases. The germline V gene encodes CDR1 LGHDT and CDR2 YNNKEL (reference sequence). The junction had 4 bases not matched to a gene; V was cut back by 0 bases and J by 6 bases. The CDR3 is 14 residues long. This CDR3 reads CASSQDYGRGEQYF. DNA of the CDR3: TGTGCCAGCAGCCAAGATTACGGGAGGGGCGAGCAGTACTTC.

The V and J genes are TRBV12-3 or TRBV12-4 and TRBJ2-5; D may be TRBD2 (5 bases). The V end was cut by 5 bases, the J end by 5 bases, with 9 bases between. The CDR3 length is 12 residues. CDR3 region: CASSDYGETQYF. In nucleotides, the CDR3 is TGTGCCAGCAGTGACTATGGGGAGACCCAGTACTTC.

The chain is built from TRBV2 and TRBJ1-1; D is unclear. The CDR3 is 13 residues long. V was trimmed by 6 bases and J by 3 bases, leaving 11 bases between them. Germline V CDR1 and CDR2: SNHLY, FYNNEI. The CDR3 spells CASSRTGDTEAFF. The CDR3 coding sequence is TGTGCCAGCAGCCGGACTGGGGACACTGAAGCTTTCTTT.

The V and J genes are TRBV5-6 and TRBJ1-2, with TRBD1 matching 10 bases. V trimming: 2 bases; J trimming: 8 bases; junction bases outside the gene matches: 3. The CDR3 is made up of 13 amino acids. Germline-derived CDR1 and CDR2 are SGHDT and YYEEEE. CDR3 region: CASSFGQGGGYTF. The CDR3 nucleotides read TGTGCCAGCAGCTTCGGACAGGGGGGCGGCTACACCTTC.

In DNA, the CDR3 is TGTGCCAGCAGCTTAGGGGGACAGGGGGCGCGTACTGAAGCTTTCTTT. This sequence encodes CASSLGGQGARTEAFF. V is TRBV11-3 and J is TRBJ1-1; TRBD1 matches at 12 bases. Germline trimming cut 1 base from V and 5 bases from J; bases unmatched to any gene: 5. The CDR3 contains 16 residues. Germline loops: CDR1 SGHNT, CDR2 YENEEA. Variable domain in full (rest from reference TRBV11-3 and TRBJ1-1): EAGVVQSPRYKIIEKKQPVAFWCNPISGHNTLYWYLQNLGQGPELLIRYENEEAVDDSQLPKDRFSAERLKGVDSTLKIQPAELGDSAVYLCASSLGGQGARTEAFFGQGTRLTVV.